This passage covers 20 T cell receptor beta chains from one sample sequenced in a study of shared clonotypes between healthy human individuals. Clones were read by immunoSEQ multiplex PCR, and TCRdb kept only the in-frame ones, dropping some. In the table there are more than 450,000 clones, 70% to 80% of which are singletons. Sequencing was performed on PBMCs. The receptor set was obtained from a middle-aged woman in good health. Some clones in this sample may be carry-over from other donors' samples.

V usage is TRBV7-2 and J usage is TRBJ1-2; no definite D call. The V end lost 5 bases, the J end lost 8 bases, and 15 bases lay between the germline ends. This CDR3 contains 13 residues. Germline V gene data show CDR1 as SGHTA and CDR2 as FQGNSA. The CDR3 nucleotides read TGTGCCAGCAGCCCTGACTACAAAGGGGGCTACACCTTC. It encodes CASSPDYKGGYTF. Filled out from reference TRBV7-2 and TRBJ1-2, the complete variable domain reads GAGVSQSPSNKVTEKGKDVELRCDPISGHTALYWYRQSLGQGLEFLIYFQGNSAPDKSGLPSDRFSAERTGGSVSTLTIQRTQQEDSAVYLCASSPDYKGGYTFGSGTRLTVV.

The chain recombines TRBV6-1 with TRBJ1-2; 8 nucleotides agree with TRBD1. The CDR3 contains 14 residues. Losses at the gene ends were 6 bases for V and 2 bases for J; bases not matched to a gene: 5. CDR1 is MNHNS and CDR2 is SASEGT in the germline V gene. The CDR3 protein is CASRTTGVNYGYTF. In DNA form, the CDR3 reads TGTGCCAGCAGAACGACAGGGGTGAACTATGGCTACACCTTC.

This clone was detected a few times. The chain is built from TRBV28 and TRBJ1-1, with D possibly matching TRBD1 (5 bases). Trimming stripped 3 bases from V and 0 bases from J, with 11 bases between. The CDR3 covers 15 residues. Germline CDR1 MDHEN, CDR2 SYDVKM. CDR3 loop: CASSFAGSMNTEAFF. CDR3 bases: TGTGCCAGCAGTTTCGCAGGGTCCATGAACACTGAAGCTTTCTTT.

The J gene is TRBJ2-3, the V gene TRBV9; 16 bases align to TRBD2. Germline V gives CDR1 SGDLS, CDR2 YYNGEE. The V gene end was trimmed by 0 bases and the J gene end by 1 base; junction bases not matched to a gene: 5. CDR3 size: 19 residues. The CDR3 spells CASSVGGLAGGLGTDTQYF. The CDR3 DNA follows: TGTGCCAGCAGCGTAGGGGGACTAGCGGGAGGGCTGGGCACAGATACGCAGTATTTT. Full variable domain (rest looked up from reference TRBV9 and TRBJ2-3): DSGVTQTPKHLITATGQRVTLRCSPRSGDLSVYWYQQSLDQGLQFLIQYYNGEERAKGNILERFSAQQFPDLHSELNLSSLELGDSALYFCASSVGGLAGGLGTDTQYFGPGTRLTVL.

This clone has a single count. The chain couples TRBV2 to TRBJ2-1; D uncertain. The CDR3 consists of 11 residues. The germline V gene encodes CDR1 SNHLY and CDR2 FYNNEI. Trimming took off 6 bases at V and 9 bases at J, with 9 bases between the two ends. DNA of the CDR3: TGTGCCAGCAGGGTGGTCGTTGAGCAGTTCTTC. The encoded protein is CASRVVVEQFF.

CDR3 DNA sequence: TGCGCCAGCAGCTTCCGTGGGGGGTACTCCTACGAGCAGTACTTC. Encoded protein: CASSFRGGYSYEQYF. The chain combines TRBV5-1 with TRBJ2-7, with D maybe TRBD2 (6 bases). Trimming shortened V by 2 bases and J by 0 bases, and 12 bases separated the two germline ends. The CDR3 is 15 residues long. Germline V gene sequence: CDR1 SGHRS, CDR2 YFSETQ.

In its sample, this clone was seen a few times. The V call is TRBV6-6, the J call TRBJ2-2; D is undetermined. Germline lookup yields CDR1 MNHNY and CDR2 SVGAGI (reference sequence). V was shortened by 5 bases and J by 7 bases, with 11 bases between the two germline ends. There are 13 residues in the CDR3. The CDR3 loop reads CASSRLDGGELFF. In nucleotides, the CDR3 is TGTGCCAGCAGTCGCCTGGACGGCGGGGAGCTGTTTTTT.

The V gene is TRBV27, the J gene TRBJ2-6; 7 bases fit TRBD2. The V and J ends lost 8 bases and 3 bases, in that order; junction bases with no gene match: 7. The CDR3 extends over 15 amino acids. From germline, CDR1 is MNHEY and CDR2 SMNVEV (reference sequence). The CDR3 region has the DNA TGTGCCAGCTCTTCGACGGGGGGTGGGGCCAACGTCCTGACTTTC. Translated: CASSSTGGGANVLTF.

This sequence joins TRBV19 and TRBJ2-6, with D hard to call. The germline CDR1 and CDR2 sequences are LNHDA and SQIVND (reference sequence). The CDR3 length is 16 residues. Trimming pared 2 bases from V and 1 base from J, leaving 9 bases between. The CDR3 reads CASSIFVPSGANVLTF. CDR3 bases: TGTGCCAGTAGTATATTTGTCCCATCTGGGGCCAACGTCCTGACTTTC.

The CDR3 region is CASSPTAGNNYGYTF. The CDR3 DNA is TGTGCCAGCTCACCCACGGCAGGGAATAACTATGGCTACACCTTC. The chain carries TRBV18 and TRBJ1-2, with a weak D call TRBD1 (5 bases). V lost 3 bases and J 1 base, leaving 12 bases between the germline ends. The CDR3 loop spans 15 amino acids. Germline values: CDR1 KGHSH, CDR2 LQKENI.

A note on this clone: A far larger clone is one base from this, pointing to a likely read error. J is TRBJ2-3 and V is TRBV4-2; 11 bases line up with TRBD2. From germline, CDR1 is LGHNA and CDR2 YNFKEQ. CDR3 size: 16 residues. CDR3 bases: TGTGTCAGCAGCGCCCGTCTAGCGGGAGGAGGAGATACGCAGTATTTT. It is translated as CVSSARLAGGGDTQYF.

In this sample, this clone turned up many times. The rearrangement uses TRBV27 and TRBJ2-7, with a possible D match to TRBD1 (6 bases). V was cut by 2 bases and J by 6 bases, with 17 bases left in between. The CDR3 sequence is 15 residues long. Germline CDR1 reads MNHEY; CDR2 reads SMNVEV (reference sequence). CDR3 sequence reads: CASSLRGQRGSEQYF. CDR3 coding DNA: TGTGCCAGCAGTTTAAGAGGACAGCGAGGGTCCGAGCAGTACTTC.

The V gene is TRBV28, the J gene TRBJ2-7, with 7 bases aligning to TRBD1. With 7 bases clipped from V and 0 bases from J, the junction kept 9 bases outside the gene matches. CDR1 is MDHEN, CDR2 SYDVKM, per germline. This CDR3 spans 15 amino acids. CDR3 sequence reads: CASTVRDSSSYEQYF. The CDR3 nucleotides read TGTGCCAGCACCGTCCGGGACAGCAGCTCCTACGAGCAGTACTTC.

V is TRBV4-2 and J is TRBJ2-7; D is uncertain. Looked up from germline, CDR1 is LGHNA and CDR2 is YNFKEQ. The CDR3 covers 12 residues. Trimming took 4 bases from V and 4 from J, leaving 8 bases between them. CDR3 sequence reads: CASSRWGYEQYF. CDR3 nucleotides: TGTGCCAGCAGCCGGTGGGGTTACGAGCAGTACTTC.

The chain combines TRBV7-2 with TRBJ1-2, with D uncertain. V lost 1 base, J lost 6 bases, and 15 bases lay in between. The V gene's germline CDR1 is SGHTA and CDR2 FQGNSA. The CDR3 consists of 15 residues. The CDR3 region has the DNA TGTGCCAGCAGCTTAGTGGTATTGACCCCTGATGGCTACACCTTC. It is translated as CASSLVVLTPDGYTF.

The chain couples TRBV27 to TRBJ1-5, with D possibly TRBD1 on 6 matching bases. The V and J ends lost 5 bases and 6 bases respectively, with 14 bases between them. Germline V gene lookup returns CDR1 MNHEY and CDR2 SMNVEV (reference sequence). The CDR3 length is 14 residues. DNA of the CDR3: TGTGCCAGCAGTCTCCCAGGGGTTGGTCAGCCCCAGCATTTT. Protein: CASSLPGVGQPQHF.

The chain uses TRBV5-6 and TRBJ2-7; TRBD2 matches at 10 bases. V lost 7 bases and J lost 4; bases outside the gene matches: 8. Germline values: CDR1 SGHDT, CDR2 YYEEEE. CDR3 length: 14 residues. CDR3 residues: CASGRGTSVYEQYF. CDR3 sequence (DNA): TGTGCCAGCGGCCGAGGGACTAGCGTTTACGAGCAGTACTTC.

This chain uses TRBV5-5 with TRBJ1-3; no clear D. Trimming cost V 0 bases and J 0 bases, with 7 bases left between them. Germline CDR1 SGHKS, CDR2 YYEKEE (reference sequence). The CDR3 runs 15 residues. The CDR3 loop reads CASSLDASSGNTIYF. CDR3 DNA sequence: TGTGCCAGCAGCTTGGATGCGAGCTCTGGAAACACCATATATTTT.

On this clone: The same CDR3 also results from other DNA sequences found in this sample. The chain recombines TRBV19 with TRBJ2-5, with TRBD1 matching 11 bases. Germline CDR1 and CDR2: LNHDA and SQIVND (reference sequence). The CDR3 totals 14 residues. The V gene end was trimmed by 6 bases and the J gene end by 5 bases; junction bases not matched to a gene: 5. CDR3 residues: CASRDRGRGETQYF. CDR3 bases: TGTGCCAGTAGGGACAGGGGGCGAGGGGAGACCCAGTACTTC. The full variable domain, in which reference TRBV19 and TRBJ2-5 provide the parts outside the CDR3, is DGGITQSPKYLFRKEGQNVTLSCEQNLNHDAMYWYRQDPGQGLRLIYYSQIVNDFQKGDIAEGYSVSREKKESFPLTVTSAQKNPTAFYLCASRDRGRGETQYFGPGTRLLVL.

The chain combines TRBV5-1 with TRBJ2-5; either TRBD1 or TRBD2 may fit D (5 bases each). This CDR3 spans 14 amino acids. Trimming stripped 0 bases from V and 4 bases from J, with 10 bases between. Per germline, CDR1 SGHRS and CDR2 YFSETQ. The CDR3 nucleotides read TGCGCCAGCAGCTTGGGGGACGGGCCAGAGACCCAGTACTTC. Translating it yields CASSLGDGPETQYF.